The entry that follows covers one T cell receptor (beta chain) sequence. This receptor's antigen is unknown. Per-nucleotide qualities are absent, and no much larger clonotype sits a single base away. In the prospective study, participants were roughly 18 to 100 years old, resided in under 30 geographic areas of the United States, and were enrolled through a virtual design. Cohort assignment in the prospective study relied on participant-reported clinical history from a screening survey and a study questionnaire. For ImmuneRACE Cohort 3, a participant was defined as recovered based on two consecutive negative NP/OP PCR tests, clearance by a healthcare professional, or resolution of symptoms. In the prospective study, whole blood, serum and a nasopharyngeal or oropharyngeal swab were collected from each participant by mobile phlebotomists. Participants in the prospective study had the option to provide additional blood draws and questionnaires over a roughly 2-month period. Blood samples from the prospective study were shipped frozen or at room temperature prior to DNA extraction.

This specimen belongs to a study of blood T cell repertoires in COVID-19 (TCRdb year 2020). Concerning the study at large: Collaborator samples came from the United States, Italy and Spain and covered acute and convalescent phases of COVID-19. Where HLA class I and class II types were available, the types were taken from metadata supplied by the sample provider, not from assay-based typing. The prospective study material was composed of cDNA or gDNA derived from T cells, B-cell-depleted T cells, or PBMCs. Sample metadata almost always included a de-identified subject ID, COVID-19 status, age in years and sex. Samples were obtained from the ongoing ImmuneRACE study (first 160 participants) and from about 1,300 subjects provided by 6 global collaborators. Subjects who had been exposed to COVID-19, were actively infected with it, or had recovered from it provided the deeply sampled blood TCRbeta repertoires that made up the dataset. The repertoires were made available in a free public database intended to serve as a resource for research on the immune response to SARS-CoV-2.

The paper as a whole reports these results and caveats: Clinical and demographic metadata were provided uncurated, with the amount varying by source and participant.

TCRbeta CDR3 regions were amplified from genomic DNA by means of the immunoSEQ Assay, a bias-controlled multiplex PCR. Under the source paper's analysis protocol: Nucleated cell counts per sample were estimated from amplification of reference gene primers within the assay. To quantify the absolute abundance of each unique TCRbeta CDR3 rearrangement, sequence reads were collapsed and filtered. For each sample, productive Simpson clonality was calculated as the square root of Simpson's diversity index across productive rearrangements. Held by TCRdb, this immuneACCESS table contains in-frame sequences only and omits some clones. Under half of the omission traces to an unresolved V gene where checked; the cause of the rest is unknown. V, J and clone size were drawn from that table, and D and trimming were deduced from the DNA. The table for this sample lists more than 250,000 clones; 80% to 95% of them were counted only once. The ten largest clones represent about 18% of the sample.

From V the trimming removes 7 bases and from J it removes 2 bases, while the gene matches leave 12 bases of the junction unaccounted for. From the germline V gene (reference sequence), CDR1 is MNHEY and CDR2 is SMNVEV. Measured from the cysteine to the phenylalanine, the CDR3 is 16 residues long. CDR3 DNA is the only sequence kept; it has 48 bases, read in frame from the first base. The source is a woman aged 25 to 39 who had recovered from COVID-19. The rearrangement combines TRBV27 with TRBJ2-3; a stretch of 7 junction bases matches TRBD2. Sequenced sample: PBMCs or T cells enriched from blood (not recorded which). The sequence in DNA is TGTGCCAGCAAGTCCAAAAGCGGGGCCGTCACAGATACGCAGTATTTT. Translated, this gives CASKSKSGAVTDTQYF.